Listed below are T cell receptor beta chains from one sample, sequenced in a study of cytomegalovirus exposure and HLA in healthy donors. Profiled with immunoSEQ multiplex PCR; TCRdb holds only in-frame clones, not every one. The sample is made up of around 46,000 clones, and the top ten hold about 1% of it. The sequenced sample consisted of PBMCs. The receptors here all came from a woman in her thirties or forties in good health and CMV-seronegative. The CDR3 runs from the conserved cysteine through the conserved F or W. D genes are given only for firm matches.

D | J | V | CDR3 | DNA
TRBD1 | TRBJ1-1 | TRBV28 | CASSWGTGEAFF | TGTGCCAGCAGTTGGGGGACAGGGGAAGCTTTCTTT
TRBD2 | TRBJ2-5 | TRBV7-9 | CASTLAGVGSETQYF | TGTGCCAGCACCTTAGCGGGAGTGGGATCAGAGACCCAGTACTTC
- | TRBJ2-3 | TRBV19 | CASTSTRVTGRLLDTQYF | TGTGCCAGTACCTCGACTAGGGTGACAGGGCGTTTGTTGGATACGCAGTATTTT
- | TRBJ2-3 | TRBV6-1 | CASSEALGYPTDTQYF | TGTGCCAGCAGTGAAGCGCTCGGGTATCCGACAGATACGCAGTATTTT
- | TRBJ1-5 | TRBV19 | CASSMTHRGHYSNQPQHF | TGTGCCAGTAGTATGACCCATCGGGGACATTATAGCAATCAGCCCCAGCATTTT
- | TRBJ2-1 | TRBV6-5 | CASSRGRLDNEQFF | TGTGCCAGCAGTCGGGGTCGACTGGACAATGAGCAGTTCTTC
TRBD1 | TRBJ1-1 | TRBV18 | CASSPGGQGTTEAFF | TGTGCCAGCTCACCAGGGGGACAGGGGACCACTGAAGCTTTCTTT
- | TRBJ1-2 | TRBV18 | CASSPPSGFCTF | TGTGCCAGCTCACCACCGAGCGGGTTCTGTACCTTC
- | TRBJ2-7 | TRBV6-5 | CASSSGSGGKQYF | TGTGCCAGCAGTTCGGGGTCCGGGGGAAAGCAGTACTTC
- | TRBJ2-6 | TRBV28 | CASIDSSGANVLTF | TGTGCCAGCATCGACAGCTCTGGGGCCAACGTCCTGACTTTC
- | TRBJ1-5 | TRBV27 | CASSLVGGNQPQHF | TGTGCCAGCAGTTTAGTGGGGGGGAATCAGCCCCAGCATTTT
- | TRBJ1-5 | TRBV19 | CASSSDRRNQPQHF | TGTGCCAGTAGTAGCGACAGGAGGAATCAGCCCCAGCATTTT
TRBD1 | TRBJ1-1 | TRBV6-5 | CASSPRQGLNTEAFF | TGTGCCAGCAGTCCGCGACAGGGACTGAACACTGAAGCTTTCTTT
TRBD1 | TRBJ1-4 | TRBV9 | CASSIWDRGLPNDEKLFF | TGTGCCAGCAGCATCTGGGACAGGGGGTTACCCAATGACGAAAAACTGTTTTTT
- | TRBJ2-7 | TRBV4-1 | CASSPRWETGEQHF | TGCGCCAGCAGCCCGAGGTGGGAGACGGGTGAGCAGCACTTC
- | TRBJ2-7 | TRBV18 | CASSPPSRETYEQYF | TGTGCCAGCTCACCACCGAGCAGGGAAACCTACGAGCAGTACTTC
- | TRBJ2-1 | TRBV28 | CASSLSSDYNEQFF | TGTGCCAGCAGTTTATCAAGCGACTACAATGAGCAGTTCTTC
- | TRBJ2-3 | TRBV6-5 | CASEGGAAGTDTQYF | TGTGCCAGCGAAGGTGGAGCGGCTGGCACAGATACGCAGTATTTT
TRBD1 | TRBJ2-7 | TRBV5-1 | CASSYTGTALYEQYF | TGCGCCAGCAGCTACACCGGGACAGCTCTCTACGAGCAGTACTTC
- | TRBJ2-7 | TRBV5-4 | CASSSPYVGSSYEQYF | TGTGCCAGCAGCTCGCCATATGTTGGTAGCTCCTACGAGCAGTACTTC
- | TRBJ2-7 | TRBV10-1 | CASRGRAGQTYEQYF | TGCGCCAGCAGGGGACGAGCGGGCCAGACCTACGAGCAGTACTTC
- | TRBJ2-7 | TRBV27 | CASSLQVGYEQYF | TGTGCCAGCAGTCTTCAAGTCGGTTACGAGCAGTACTTC
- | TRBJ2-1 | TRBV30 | CAWSWFSSYNEQFF | TGTGCCTGGAGTTGGTTTAGCTCCTACAATGAGCAGTTCTTC
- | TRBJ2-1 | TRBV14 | CASSQGPWGVF | TGTGCCAGCAGCCAGGGGCCTTGGGGGGTCTTC
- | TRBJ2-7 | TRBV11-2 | CASSPRGPYEQYF | TGTGCCAGCAGCCCCCGGGGTCCCTACGAGCAGTACTTC
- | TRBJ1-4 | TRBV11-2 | CASSLGQINEKLFF | TGTGCCAGCAGCTTGGGGCAAATTAATGAAAAACTGTTTTTT
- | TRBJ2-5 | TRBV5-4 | CASSRTGTMQETQYF | TGTGCCAGCAGCCGGACCGGGACAATGCAAGAGACCCAGTACTTC
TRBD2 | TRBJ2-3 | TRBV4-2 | CASSDSSGGADTQYF | TGTGCCAGCAGCGACTCTAGCGGGGGGGCGGATACGCAGTATTTT
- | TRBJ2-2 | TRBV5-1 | CASSLEGTLTGELFF | TGCGCCAGCAGCTTGGAGGGGACACTGACCGGGGAGCTGTTTTTT
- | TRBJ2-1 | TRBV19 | CASSISGYNEQFF | TGTGCCAGTAGTATTTCAGGGTACAATGAGCAGTTCTTC
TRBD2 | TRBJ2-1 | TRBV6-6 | CASSYAGGLVNEQFF | TGTGCCAGCAGTTACGCGGGAGGGCTGGTCAATGAGCAGTTCTTC
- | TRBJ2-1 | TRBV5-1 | CASSATTSLDEQFF | TGCGCCAGCAGCGCTACTACTAGCTTGGATGAGCAGTTCTTC
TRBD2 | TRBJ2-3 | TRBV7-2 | CASSFTTSATDTQYF | TGTGCCAGCAGCTTTACGACTAGCGCCACAGATACGCAGTATTTT
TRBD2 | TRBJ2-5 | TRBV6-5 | CASKQTAGGQETQYF | TGTGCCAGCAAACAAACAGCGGGAGGGCAAGAGACCCAGTACTTC
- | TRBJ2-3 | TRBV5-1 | CASSLATDTQYF | TGCGCCAGCAGCTTGGCAACAGATACGCAGTATTTT
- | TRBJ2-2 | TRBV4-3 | CASSQYKGTAGGLNTGELFF | TGCGCCAGCAGCCAATATAAGGGGACAGCCGGGGGTTTGAACACCGGGGAGCTGTTTTTT
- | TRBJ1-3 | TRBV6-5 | CASSYSTGTSGNTIYF | TGTGCCAGCAGTTACTCTACAGGGACCTCTGGAAACACCATATATTTT
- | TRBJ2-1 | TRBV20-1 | CSARRDEQFF | TGCAGTGCTAGGAGGGATGAGCAGTTCTTC
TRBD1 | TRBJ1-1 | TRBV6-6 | CASSYGFGQGVTEAFF | TGTGCCAGCAGTTACGGTTTCGGACAGGGCGTCACTGAAGCTTTCTTT
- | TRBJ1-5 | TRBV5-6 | CASSLGPQGGNQPQHF | TGTGCCAGCAGCTTGGGCCCCCAGGGTGGCAATCAGCCCCAGCATTTT
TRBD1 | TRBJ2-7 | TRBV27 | CASSSQPGQGAWEQYF | TGTGCCAGCAGTTCACAACCGGGACAGGGGGCTTGGGAGCAGTACTTC
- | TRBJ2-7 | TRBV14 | CASSPGIAYEQYF | TGTGCCAGCAGCCCCGGGATCGCCTACGAGCAGTACTTC
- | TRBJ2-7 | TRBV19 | CASSIEYRANEQYF | TGTGCCAGTAGTATAGAATACAGGGCAAACGAGCAGTACTTC
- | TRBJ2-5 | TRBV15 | CATSRGEGIGQETQYF | TGTGCCACCAGCAGAGGTGAGGGTATAGGACAAGAGACCCAGTACTTC
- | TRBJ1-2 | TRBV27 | CASSPYGLGYGYTF | TGTGCCAGCAGTCCCTACGGACTAGGCTATGGCTACACCTTC
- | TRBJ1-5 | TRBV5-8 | CAGGGFGNQPQHF | TGTGCCGGGGGGGGTTTCGGCAATCAGCCCCAGCATTTT
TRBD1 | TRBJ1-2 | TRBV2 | CASSPEEGAGYGYTF | TGTGCCAGCAGCCCGGAGGAGGGGGCGGGGTATGGCTACACCTTC
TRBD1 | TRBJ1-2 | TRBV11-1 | CASSSGQGAGSGYTF | TGTGCCAGCAGCTCTGGACAGGGGGCAGGGAGTGGCTACACCTTC
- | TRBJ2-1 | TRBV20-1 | CSASSDEQFF | TGCAGTGCTAGCTCGGATGAGCAGTTCTTC